This T cell receptor (beta chain) was obtained from a study of spatial heterogeneity in lung cancer. Overall study: Each unique TCR and UMI combination was seen more than ten times on average in raw reads.

Indicated time point: sample taken at primary tumor resection. Donation came from 70 or so patients with untreated early-stage non-small cell lung cancer. Whole RNA came from tumor, nontumor lung or frozen PBMC and was sequenced without being sorted. TCRdb passed the 5' RACE reads through MiXCR, listing each CDR3 protein once. The profile covers about 38,000 distinct CDR3 sequences, with roughly 8% appearing a single time and under 30% taken by the ten largest. V was clipped by 2 bases and J by 2 bases, with 4 bases between them. CDR1 and CDR2 from the germline V gene are MNHEY and SVGAGI. This CDR3 has 14 residues.

Source: PBMCs, taken at surgery. This clonotype was sampled from a male donor with early-stage non-small cell lung cancer. The J gene is TRBJ2-6, the V gene TRBV6-5; unclear D gene. CDR3 DNA: TGTGCCAGCAGTTACGACACTGGGGCCAACGTCCTGACTTTC. It encodes CASSYDTGANVLTF.